A single sample gave rise to the 21 T cell receptor beta chains below, sequenced in a study of blood T cells in healthy people across ages. The second PCR ran about 6 to 12 cycles with a sample-barcoded 5' primer and J-beta primers. TCRdb fed the 5' RACE reads into MiXCR, producing one record per CDR3 protein. The profile shows 1.5 million to 2 million distinct CDR3 sequences, roughly 30% of them singletons. The sequenced sample was blood. These receptor sequences come from a woman aged 25 to 39 in good health.

This clonotype showed up many times. The gene calls are TRBV7-2 and TRBJ2-5; D not resolved. Germline V CDR1 and CDR2: SGHTA, FQGNSA. V was pared by 6 bases and J by 9 bases, with 11 bases between. The CDR3 loop spans 11 amino acids. The CDR3: CASRFNDAQYF. CDR3 bases: TGTGCCAGCAGATTCAATGATGCCCAGTACTTC.

The chain carries TRBV5-1 and TRBJ2-5; TRBD2 agrees at 7 bases. V trimming: 3 bases; J trimming: 3 bases; junction bases outside the gene matches: 5. The CDR3 is made up of 14 amino acids. Germline V gene lookup returns CDR1 SGHRS and CDR2 YFSETQ. In DNA, the CDR3 is TGCGCCAGCAGCTGGGGCGGGACTAAAGAGACCCAGTACTTC. The encoded protein is CASSWGGTKETQYF. The full variable domain, its missing parts supplied by reference TRBV5-1 and TRBJ2-5, is KAGVTQTPRYLIKTRGQQVTLSCSPISGHRSVSWYQQTPGQGLQFLFEYFSETQRNKGNFPGRFSGRQFSNSRSEMNVSTLELGDSALYLCASSWGGTKETQYFGPGTRLLVL.

The chain combines TRBV9 with TRBJ1-5; D is undetermined. Germline CDR1 SGDLS, CDR2 YYNGEE. This CDR3 spans 15 amino acids. Trimming took off 3 bases at V and 4 bases at J, with 14 bases between the two ends. The CDR3 coding sequence is TGTGCCAGCAGCGCCGAGTCCGGACCTAATCAGCCCCAGCATTTT. This translates into CASSAESGPNQPQHF.

J is TRBJ1-4 and V is TRBV20-1; 7 bases fit TRBD1. Germline CDR1 is DFQATT and CDR2 is SNEGSKA (reference sequence). The V gene end was trimmed by 4 bases and the J gene end by 6 bases; junction bases not matched to a gene: 11. The CDR3 length is 15 residues. The CDR3 coding sequence is TGCAGTGCTACCTCGCGAGACAGGGTTGATGAAAAACTGTTTTTT. This translates into CSATSRDRVDEKLFF.

The chain links TRBV18 to TRBJ2-5; 9 bases are a match to TRBD2. V lost 8 bases to trimming and J lost 3 bases; unmatched junction nucleotides: 7. This CDR3 has 14 residues. Germline CDR1 and CDR2: KGHSH and LQKENI. CDR3 loop: CASRTTSGKETQYF. CDR3 bases: TGTGCCAGCCGTACGACTAGCGGAAAAGAGACCCAGTACTTC.

This clonotype turned up a few times. At one boundary the junction diverges from the germline segment, which might be a read error. The rearrangement links TRBV10-2 to TRBJ2-1; TRBD2 is a possible D gene (6 bases). Germline V gene data show CDR1 as WSHSY and CDR2 as SAAADI. The CDR3 length is 18 residues. Here the CDR3 DNA reads TGCGCCAGCAGTGAGTCCGGTTTGACGGCGGGATCCTGCAATGAGCAGTTCTTC. It translates to CASSESGLTAGSCNEQFF.

In nucleotides, the CDR3 is TGTGCCAGCAGCTTCTTAGACAGGGAGGGCTCACCCCTCCACTTT. It specifies CASSFLDREGSPLHF. The rearrangement joins TRBV7-2 to TRBJ1-6; 7 bases are a match to TRBD1. The CDR3 sequence is 15 residues long. From germline, CDR1 is SGHTA and CDR2 FQGNSA. The V and J ends lost 3 bases and 10 bases, in that order; junction bases with no gene match: 9.

This clonotype was detected many times. The chain joins TRBV9 to TRBJ2-4, with D perhaps given as TRBD1 or TRBD2 (5 bases each). Germline assignment: CDR1 SGDLS and CDR2 YYNGEE. The CDR3 spans 13 residues. Deletions cut 0 bases from V and 11 bases from J, with 12 bases between. CDR3 nucleotide sequence: TGTGCCAGCAGCGTAGGAACAGGAGGCCTTCAGTACTTC. Translated, it gives CASSVGTGGLQYF.

Of note for this clonotype: A far larger clone is just one base off, so this is likely a read error. The V gene is TRBV12-3 or TRBV12-4, the J gene TRBJ2-7, with D hard to call. There are 13 residues in the CDR3. V dropped 6 bases and J dropped 7 bases, with 16 bases sitting between them. This CDR3 is CASSPDGYNEQYF. CDR3 nucleotide sequence: TGTGCCAGCAGCCCGGACGGTTACAATGAGCAGTACTTC.

The table lists this clonotype with a few counts. The CDR3: CASIGNTEAFF. In DNA, the CDR3 is TGTGCCAGCATAGGAAACACTGAAGCTTTCTTT. The rearrangement joins TRBV28 to TRBJ1-1; D ambiguous. The CDR3 is made up of 11 amino acids. V lost 7 bases and J lost 2, with 5 bases in between. The germline V gene has CDR1 MDHEN and CDR2 SYDVKM.

This clonotype has more than one count but fewer than ten. The chain couples TRBV5-1 to TRBJ1-4; a possible D gene is TRBD1 (5 bases). V lost 4 bases and J 8 bases, leaving 18 bases between the germline ends. Germline lookup yields CDR1 SGHRS and CDR2 YFSETQ. This CDR3 contains 15 residues. The CDR3 sequence is CASSRLGQGGEKLFF. Written as DNA, the CDR3 is TGCGCCAGCAGCCGCCTGGGCCAGGGAGGAGAAAAACTGTTTTTT.

This clonotype appeared a single time. The CDR3 region is CASSPGSSSGANVLTF. CDR3 coding DNA: TGCGCCAGCAGCCCCGGTTCGAGCTCTGGGGCCAACGTCCTGACTTTC. This sequence joins TRBV5-1 and TRBJ2-6; D is undetermined. CDR1 SGHRS and CDR2 YFSETQ come from the germline V gene. The V end was cut by 4 bases, the J end by 0 bases, with 11 bases between. The CDR3 covers 16 residues.

Ten or more counts support this clonotype. The chain is built from TRBV10-3 and TRBJ2-1; 8 positions agree with TRBD2. The CDR3 loop spans 17 amino acids. Germline V gene lookup returns CDR1 ENHRY and CDR2 SYGVKD. Unmatched junction bases numbered 4, after V lost 0 bases and J lost 0 bases. The CDR3 DNA is TGTGCCATCAGTGAGTCACTTAGCGGGGACTCCTACAATGAGCAGTTCTTC. This codes for CAISESLSGDSYNEQFF.

The chain uses TRBV5-1 and TRBJ2-5; 9 nucleotides line up with TRBD1. The J segment lost 2 bases and the V segment lost 0 bases, leaving 5 bases of the junction unmatched. Germline lookup yields CDR1 SGHRS and CDR2 YFSETQ. CDR3 size: 16 residues. CDR3 DNA: TGCGCCAGCAGCTTGGATGGACAGGGGCCGCAAGAGACCCAGTACTTC. It specifies CASSLDGQGPQETQYF.

This clonotype has only a few counts. V and J are TRBV20-1 and TRBJ1-1, with D possibly being TRBD1 (6 bases). V was pared by 2 bases and J by 0 bases, with 13 bases between. The CDR3 has 15 amino acids. Germline values: CDR1 DFQATT, CDR2 SNEGSKA (reference sequence). The CDR3 coding sequence is TGCAGTGCTAGAAGAACAGGGACCATGAACACTGAAGCTTTCTTT. Protein: CSARRTGTMNTEAFF.

CDR3 residues: CASSEEGPSNQPQHF. Written as DNA, the CDR3 is TGTGCCAGCAGTGAGGAGGGCCCTAGCAATCAGCCCCAGCATTTT. The chain combines TRBV2 with TRBJ1-5; D unresolved. This CDR3 comprises 15 residues. Between the trimmed V and J ends, which lost 3 bases and 0 bases, there was a span of 9 bases. CDR1 SNHLY and CDR2 FYNNEI come from the germline V gene.

This chain uses TRBV7-9 with TRBJ1-1; D is possibly TRBD1 (5 bases). This CDR3 contains 16 residues. V lost 5 bases and J lost 4, with 20 bases in between. Germline loops: CDR1 SEHNR, CDR2 FQNEAQ (reference sequence). The CDR3 DNA follows: TGTGCCAGCAGCCCCTCCGCGGGGACCTTGGGCACTGAAGCTTTCTTT. Translation gives CASSPSAGTLGTEAFF.

This clonotype has just a few counts. A much more abundant neighbour one base away suggests this may be a read error. The chain links TRBV29-1 to TRBJ2-7, with a possible D match to TRBD1 (6 bases). Germline assignment: CDR1 SQVTM and CDR2 ANQGSEA. Trimming took off 7 bases at V and 0 bases at J, with 16 bases between the two ends. The CDR3 totals 14 residues. The CDR3 protein is CSARLGASSYEQYF. In nucleotides, the CDR3 is TGCAGCGCTCGACTGGGGGCTTCCTCCTACGAGCAGTACTTC.

This clonotype has only a few counts. The V gene is TRBV20-1, the J gene TRBJ1-2; D gene ambiguous. Germline CDR1 and CDR2: DFQATT and SNEGSKA (reference sequence). CDR3 length: 13 residues. With 4 bases removed from V and 3 bases from J, the gap between germline ends came to 12 bases. For the CDR3, the DNA is TGCAGTGCTACTAGGACGGAACACTATGGCTACACCTTC. Translating gives CSATRTEHYGYTF.

This clonotype showed up many times. CDR3 in amino acids: CSVRRSGTSGSDTQYF. In nucleotides, the CDR3 is TGCAGCGTCCGGAGGTCCGGGACTAGCGGTTCAGATACGCAGTATTTT. The chain uses TRBV29-1 and TRBJ2-3; 11 bases align to TRBD2. The germline gives CDR1 SQVTM, CDR2 ANQGSEA. The CDR3 spans 16 residues. The trim removed 6 bases at V and 4 bases at J, leaving 12 bases unmatched.

This chain connects TRBV25-1 to TRBJ2-5; D is uncertain. This CDR3 has 14 amino acids. The ends were cut back, 6 bases at V and 2 bases at J, with 13 bases in the middle. The germline CDR1 and CDR2 sequences are MGHDK and SYGVNS. The CDR3 loop is CASSPMSGQETQYF. Here the CDR3 DNA reads TGTGCCAGCAGCCCGATGTCAGGTCAAGAGACCCAGTACTTC.